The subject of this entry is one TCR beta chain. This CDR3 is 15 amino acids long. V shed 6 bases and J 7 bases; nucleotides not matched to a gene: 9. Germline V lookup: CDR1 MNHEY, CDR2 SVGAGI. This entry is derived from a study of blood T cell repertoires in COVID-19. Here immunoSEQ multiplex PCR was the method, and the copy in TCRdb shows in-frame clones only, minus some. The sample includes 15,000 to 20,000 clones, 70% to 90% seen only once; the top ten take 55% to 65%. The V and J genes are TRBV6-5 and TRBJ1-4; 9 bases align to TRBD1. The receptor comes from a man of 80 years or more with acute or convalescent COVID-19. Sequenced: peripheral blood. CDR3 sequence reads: CASSNTGGDPEKLFF. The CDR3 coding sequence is TGTGCCAGCAGCAACACAGGGGGCGACCCTGAAAAACTGTTTTTT.